This TCR beta chain derives from a study of beta chain features in type 1 diabetes. General observations from the study: A moderate, significant TCRB CDR3 shortening appeared in type 1 diabetes across four CD4+ subsets.

Each population that was sorted was more than 95% pure. Per germline, CDR1 MNHNS and CDR2 SASEGT. Trimming removed 6 bases from V and 4 bases from J; junction bases left unmatched: 7. The CDR3 runs 14 residues. A note on this clone: The antigen is undetermined.

What was sequenced were expressed TCRB transcripts, since all of the isolated RNA had been reverse transcribed. The assay was immunoSEQ multiplex PCR, and TCRdb's table has in-frame clones only and misses some. The sample carries about 360,000 clones, over 9.5% recorded once. The V call is TRBV6-1, the J call TRBJ2-5; 8 positions match TRBD2. This sequence was found in a young man in good health. Sequenced material: naive CD4+ T cells from blood. The CDR3 sequence is CASRGSGGRETQYF. The CDR3 DNA reads TGTGCCAGCAGGGGGTCGGGGGGGCGAGAGACCCAGTACTTC.